The T cell receptor (beta chain) described here comes from a study of siplizumab effects on memory and regulatory T cells. Study results and limitations: The study found naive T cells seemingly more diverse than memory cells and seemingly major alloresponse contributors. An assignable phenotype, naive or memory, was missing from roughly 83-96% of proliferating CD4+ or CD8+ clones.

The protocol was immunoSEQ multiplex PCR, while the TCRdb copy is restricted to in-frame clones and leaves out a portion. This sample yields some 97,000 clones, of which roughly nine tenths are seen a single time; approximately 0.71% belongs to the top ten. Concerning this clone: Its matching antigen is unknown.

This CDR3 is 18 amino acids long. CDR1 LGHNA and CDR2 YNFKEQ come from the germline V gene. Trimming took 0 bases from V and 4 from J, leaving 19 bases between them. The J gene is TRBJ2-1, the V gene TRBV4-2; maybe TRBD2 (5 bases). Sequenced: Tregs sorted from blood. The clonotype comes from a human donor in good health. The chain's CDR3 is CASSQDLIIGGRYNEQFF. The CDR3, as DNA: TGTGCCAGCAGCCAAGATCTTATTATTGGCGGGCGATACAATGAGCAGTTCTTC.